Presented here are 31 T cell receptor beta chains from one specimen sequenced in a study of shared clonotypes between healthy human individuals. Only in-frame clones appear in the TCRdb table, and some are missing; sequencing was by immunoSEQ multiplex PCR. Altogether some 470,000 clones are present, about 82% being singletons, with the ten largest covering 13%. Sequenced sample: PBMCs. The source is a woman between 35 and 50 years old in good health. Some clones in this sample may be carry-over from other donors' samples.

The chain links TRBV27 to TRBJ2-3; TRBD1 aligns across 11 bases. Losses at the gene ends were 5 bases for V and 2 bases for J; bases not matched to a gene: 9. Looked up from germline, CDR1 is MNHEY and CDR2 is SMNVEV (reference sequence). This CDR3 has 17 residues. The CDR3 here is CASSTRTGGAPTDTQYF. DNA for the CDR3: TGTGCCAGCAGTACGCGGACAGGGGGCGCCCCCACAGATACGCAGTATTTT.

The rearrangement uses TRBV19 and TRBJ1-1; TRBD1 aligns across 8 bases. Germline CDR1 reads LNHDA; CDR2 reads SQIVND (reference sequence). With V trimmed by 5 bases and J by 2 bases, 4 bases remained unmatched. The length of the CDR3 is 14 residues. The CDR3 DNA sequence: TGTGCCAGTAGTGGGGGGACAGGCAACACTGAAGCTTTCTTT. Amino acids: CASSGGTGNTEAFF.

CDR3 in DNA: TGTGCCAGCAGCCCCTCTGACAGGGGGGTAGGGCAGTACTTC. It encodes CASSPSDRGVGQYF. The J gene is TRBJ2-7, the V gene TRBV7-8; 9 bases line up with TRBD1. The V and J ends lost 5 bases and 9 bases, in that order; junction bases with no gene match: 11. This CDR3 comprises 14 residues. Germline CDR1 and CDR2: SGHVS and FQNEAQ.

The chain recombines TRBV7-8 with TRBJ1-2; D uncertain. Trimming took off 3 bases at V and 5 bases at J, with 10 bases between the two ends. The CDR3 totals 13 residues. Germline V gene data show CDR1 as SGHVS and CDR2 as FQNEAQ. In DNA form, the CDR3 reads TGTGCCAGCAGCTTCCCGGACCTATATGGCTACACCTTC. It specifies CASSFPDLYGYTF. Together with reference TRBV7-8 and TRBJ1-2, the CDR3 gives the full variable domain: GAGVSQSPRYKVAKRGQDVALRCDPISGHVSLFWYQQALGQGPEFLTYFQNEAQLDKSGLPSDRFFAERPEGSVSTLKIQRTQQEDSAVYLCASSFPDLYGYTFGSGTRLTVV.

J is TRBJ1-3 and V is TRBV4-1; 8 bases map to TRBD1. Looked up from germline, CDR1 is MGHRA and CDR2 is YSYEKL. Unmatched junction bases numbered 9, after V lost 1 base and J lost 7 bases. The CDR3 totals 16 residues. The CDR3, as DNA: TGCGCCAGCAGCCAAGCACCGACAGGGGTTGATAACACCATATATTTT. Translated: CASSQAPTGVDNTIYF.

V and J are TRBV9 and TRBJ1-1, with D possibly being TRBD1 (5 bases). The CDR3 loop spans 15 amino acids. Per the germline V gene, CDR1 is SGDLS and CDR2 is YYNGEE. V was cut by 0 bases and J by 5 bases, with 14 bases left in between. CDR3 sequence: CASSVGSGVQTEAFF. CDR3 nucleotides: TGTGCCAGCAGCGTAGGATCGGGGGTGCAGACTGAAGCTTTCTTT.

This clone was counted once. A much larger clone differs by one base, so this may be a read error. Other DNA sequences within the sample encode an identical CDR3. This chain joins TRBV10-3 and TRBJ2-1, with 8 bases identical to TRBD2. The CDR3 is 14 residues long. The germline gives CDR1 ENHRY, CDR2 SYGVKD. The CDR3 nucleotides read TGCGCCACCAGCCAGACTAGCGCCTACAATGAGCAGTTCTTC. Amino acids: CATSQTSAYNEQFF.

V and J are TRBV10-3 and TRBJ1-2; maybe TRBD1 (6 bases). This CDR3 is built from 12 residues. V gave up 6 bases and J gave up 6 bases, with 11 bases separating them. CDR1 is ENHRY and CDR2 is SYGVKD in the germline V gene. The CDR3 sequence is CAIRGGDDGYTF. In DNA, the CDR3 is TGTGCCATCAGAGGGGGGGACGATGGCTACACCTTC.

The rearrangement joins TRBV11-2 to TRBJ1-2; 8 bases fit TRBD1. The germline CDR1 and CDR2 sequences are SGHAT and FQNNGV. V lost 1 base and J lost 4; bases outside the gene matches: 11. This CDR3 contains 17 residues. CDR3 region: CASSLGPQGATIYGYTF. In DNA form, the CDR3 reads TGTGCCAGCAGCTTAGGCCCCCAGGGGGCGACGATCTATGGCTACACCTTC. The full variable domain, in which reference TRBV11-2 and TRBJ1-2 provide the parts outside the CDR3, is EAGVAQSPRYKIIEKRQSVAFWCNPISGHATLYWYQQILGQGPKLLIQFQNNGVVDDSQLPKDRFSAERLKGVDSTLKIQPAKLEDSAVYLCASSLGPQGATIYGYTFGSGTRLTVV.

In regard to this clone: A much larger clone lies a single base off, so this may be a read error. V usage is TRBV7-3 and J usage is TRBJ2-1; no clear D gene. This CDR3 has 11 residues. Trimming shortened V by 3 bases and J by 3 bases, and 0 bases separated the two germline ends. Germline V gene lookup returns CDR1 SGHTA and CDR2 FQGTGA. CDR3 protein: CASSFYNEQFF. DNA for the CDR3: TGTGCCAGCAGCTTCTACAATGAGCAGTTCTTC.

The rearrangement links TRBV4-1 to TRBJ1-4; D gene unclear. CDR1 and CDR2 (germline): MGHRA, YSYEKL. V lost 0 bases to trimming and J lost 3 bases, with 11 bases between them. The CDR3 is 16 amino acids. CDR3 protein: CASSQEGGRANEKLFF. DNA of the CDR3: TGCGCCAGCAGCCAAGAAGGTGGACGAGCTAATGAAAAACTGTTTTTT.

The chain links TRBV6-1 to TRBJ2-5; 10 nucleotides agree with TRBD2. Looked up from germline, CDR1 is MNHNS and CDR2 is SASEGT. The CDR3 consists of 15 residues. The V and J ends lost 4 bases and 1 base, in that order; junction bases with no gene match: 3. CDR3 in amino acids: CASSVIAGGQETQYF. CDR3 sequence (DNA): TGTGCCAGCAGTGTCATAGCGGGAGGCCAAGAGACCCAGTACTTC.

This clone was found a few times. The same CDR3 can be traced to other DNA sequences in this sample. DNA of the CDR3: TGTGCCAGCAGCTTAACAGGGCGCTCTGGAAACACCATATATTTT. It is translated as CASSLTGRSGNTIYF. V is TRBV7-9 and J is TRBJ1-3; D possibly corresponds to TRBD1 (6 bases). The CDR3 length is 15 residues. The V gene lost 2 bases and the J gene lost 0 bases, with 8 bases spanning the gap. The germline V gene has CDR1 SEHNR and CDR2 FQNEAQ (reference sequence).

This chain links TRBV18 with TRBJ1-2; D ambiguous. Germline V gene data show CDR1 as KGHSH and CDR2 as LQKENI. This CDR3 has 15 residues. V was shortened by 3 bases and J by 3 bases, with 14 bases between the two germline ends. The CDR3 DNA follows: TGTGCCAGCTCACCTCCTCGTAGCGGAGACTATGGCTACACCTTC. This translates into CASSPPRSGDYGYTF.

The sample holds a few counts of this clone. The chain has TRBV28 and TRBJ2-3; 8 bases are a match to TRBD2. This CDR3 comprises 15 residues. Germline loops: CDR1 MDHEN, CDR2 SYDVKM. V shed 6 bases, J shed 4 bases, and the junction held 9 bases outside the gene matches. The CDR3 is CASRLTGGGPDTQYF. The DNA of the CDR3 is TGTGCCAGCAGGCTAACGGGAGGGGGTCCAGATACGCAGTATTTT. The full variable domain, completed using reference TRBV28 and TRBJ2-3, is DVKVTQSSRYLVKRTGEKVFLECVQDMDHENMFWYRQDPGLGLRLIYFSYDVKMKEKGDIPEGYSVSREKKERFSLILESASTNQTSMYLCASRLTGGGPDTQYFGPGTRLTVL.

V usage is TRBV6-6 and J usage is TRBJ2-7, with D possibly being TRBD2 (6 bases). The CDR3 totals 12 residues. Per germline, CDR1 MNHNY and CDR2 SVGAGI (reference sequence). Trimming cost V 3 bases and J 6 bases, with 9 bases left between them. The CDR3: CASSYRGSEQYF. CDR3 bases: TGTGCCAGCAGTTATCGGGGGAGCGAGCAGTACTTC.

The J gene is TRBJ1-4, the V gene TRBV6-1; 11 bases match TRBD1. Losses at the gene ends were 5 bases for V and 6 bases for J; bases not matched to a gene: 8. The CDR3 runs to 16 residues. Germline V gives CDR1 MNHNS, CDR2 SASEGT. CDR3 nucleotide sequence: TGTGCCAGCAGTAAAGGACAGGGGGCAGGTGATGAAAAACTGTTTTTT. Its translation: CASSKGQGAGDEKLFF.

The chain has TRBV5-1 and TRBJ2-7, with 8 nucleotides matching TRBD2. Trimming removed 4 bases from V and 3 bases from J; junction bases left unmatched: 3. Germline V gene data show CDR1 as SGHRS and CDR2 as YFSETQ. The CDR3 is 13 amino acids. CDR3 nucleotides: TGCGCCAGCAGCGTAGGGACTAGCTACGAGCAGTACTTC. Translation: CASSVGTSYEQYF.

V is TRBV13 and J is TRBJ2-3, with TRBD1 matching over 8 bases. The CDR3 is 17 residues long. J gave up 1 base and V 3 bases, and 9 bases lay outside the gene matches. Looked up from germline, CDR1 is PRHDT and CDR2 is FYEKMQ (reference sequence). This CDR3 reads CASSFPLGQEGTDTQYF. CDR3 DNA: TGTGCCAGCAGCTTCCCCCTGGGACAGGAGGGCACAGATACGCAGTATTTT.

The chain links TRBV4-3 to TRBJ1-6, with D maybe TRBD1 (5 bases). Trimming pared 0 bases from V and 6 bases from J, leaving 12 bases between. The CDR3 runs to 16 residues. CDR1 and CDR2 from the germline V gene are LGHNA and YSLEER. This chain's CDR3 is CASSQDPDTVNSPLHF. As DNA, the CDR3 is TGCGCCAGCAGCCAAGATCCGGACACAGTTAATTCACCCCTCCACTTT.

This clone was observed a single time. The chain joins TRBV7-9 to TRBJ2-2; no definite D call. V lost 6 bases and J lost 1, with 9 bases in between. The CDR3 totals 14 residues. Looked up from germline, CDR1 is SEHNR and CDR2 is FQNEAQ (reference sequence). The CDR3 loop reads CASSRPENTGELFF. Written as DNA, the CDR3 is TGTGCCAGCAGTCGACCAGAGAACACCGGGGAGCTGTTTTTT.

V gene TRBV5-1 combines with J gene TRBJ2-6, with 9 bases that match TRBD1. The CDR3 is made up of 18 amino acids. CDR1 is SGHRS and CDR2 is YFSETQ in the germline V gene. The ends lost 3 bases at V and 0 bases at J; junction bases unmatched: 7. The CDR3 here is CASSSRQGVFSGANVLTF. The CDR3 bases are TGCGCCAGCAGCTCCCGACAGGGGGTATTCTCTGGGGCCAACGTCCTGACTTTC. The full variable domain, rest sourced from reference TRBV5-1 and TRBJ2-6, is KAGVTQTPRYLIKTRGQQVTLSCSPISGHRSVSWYQQTPGQGLQFLFEYFSETQRNKGNFPGRFSGRQFSNSRSEMNVSTLELGDSALYLCASSSRQGVFSGANVLTFGAGSRLTVL.

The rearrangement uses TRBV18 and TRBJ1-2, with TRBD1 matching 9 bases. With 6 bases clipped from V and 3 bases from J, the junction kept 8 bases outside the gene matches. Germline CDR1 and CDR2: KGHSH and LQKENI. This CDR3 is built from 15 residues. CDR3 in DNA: TGTGCCAGCTCCCCTACGACAGGGGGTTACTATGGCTACACCTTC. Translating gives CASSPTTGGYYGYTF.

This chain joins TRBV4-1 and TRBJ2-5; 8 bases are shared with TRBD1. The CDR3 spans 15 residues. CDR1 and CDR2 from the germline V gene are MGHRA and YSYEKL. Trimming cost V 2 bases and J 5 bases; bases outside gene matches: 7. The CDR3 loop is CASSQPGQGWETQYF. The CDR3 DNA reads TGCGCCAGCAGCCAACCCGGACAGGGTTGGGAGACCCAGTACTTC.

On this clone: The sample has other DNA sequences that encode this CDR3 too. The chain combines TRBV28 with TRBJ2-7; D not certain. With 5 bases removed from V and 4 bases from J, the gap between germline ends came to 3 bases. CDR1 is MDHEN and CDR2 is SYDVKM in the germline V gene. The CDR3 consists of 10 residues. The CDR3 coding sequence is TGTGCCAGCAGTCGATACGAGCAGTACTTC. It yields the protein CASSRYEQYF.

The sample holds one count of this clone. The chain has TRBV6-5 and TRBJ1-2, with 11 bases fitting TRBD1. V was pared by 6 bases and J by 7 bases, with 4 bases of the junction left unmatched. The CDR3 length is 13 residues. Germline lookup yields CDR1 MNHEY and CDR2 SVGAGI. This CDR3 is CASRRTGGSGYTF. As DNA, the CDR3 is TGTGCCAGCAGAAGGACAGGGGGCTCTGGCTACACCTTC.

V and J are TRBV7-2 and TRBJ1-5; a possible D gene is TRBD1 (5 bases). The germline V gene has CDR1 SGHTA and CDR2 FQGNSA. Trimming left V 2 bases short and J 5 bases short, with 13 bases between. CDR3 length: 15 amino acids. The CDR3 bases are TGTGCCAGCAGCTTAACAGGAAGGGCGGATCAGCCCCAGCATTTT. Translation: CASSLTGRADQPQHF.

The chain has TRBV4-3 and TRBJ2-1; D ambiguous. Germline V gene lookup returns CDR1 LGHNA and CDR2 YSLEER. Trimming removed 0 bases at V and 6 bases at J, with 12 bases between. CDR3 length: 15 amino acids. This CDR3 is CASSQERRTSNEQFF. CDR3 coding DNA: TGCGCCAGCAGCCAAGAGCGGCGTACAAGCAATGAGCAGTTCTTC.

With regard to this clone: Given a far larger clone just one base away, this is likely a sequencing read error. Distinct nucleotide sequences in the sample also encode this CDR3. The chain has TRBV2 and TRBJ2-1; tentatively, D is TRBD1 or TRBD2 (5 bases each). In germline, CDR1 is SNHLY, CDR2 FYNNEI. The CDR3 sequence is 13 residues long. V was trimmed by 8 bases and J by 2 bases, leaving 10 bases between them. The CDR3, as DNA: TGTGCCAGCCACCGGGACGCCTACAATGAGCAGTTCTTC. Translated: CASHRDAYNEQFF.

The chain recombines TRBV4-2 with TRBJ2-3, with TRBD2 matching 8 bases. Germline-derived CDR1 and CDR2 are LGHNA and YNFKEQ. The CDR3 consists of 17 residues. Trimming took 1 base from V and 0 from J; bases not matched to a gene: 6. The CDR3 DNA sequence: TGTGCCAGCAGCCAAGGCCGCCCTAGCGGGAGCACAGATACGCAGTATTTT. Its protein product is CASSQGRPSGSTDTQYF.

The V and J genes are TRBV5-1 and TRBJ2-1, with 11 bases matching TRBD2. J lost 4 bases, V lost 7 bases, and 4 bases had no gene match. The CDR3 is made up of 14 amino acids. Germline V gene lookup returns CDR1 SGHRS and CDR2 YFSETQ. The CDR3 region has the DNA TGCGCCAGCGTTAGCGGGAGGGAGTACAATGAGCAGTTCTTC. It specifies CASVSGREYNEQFF. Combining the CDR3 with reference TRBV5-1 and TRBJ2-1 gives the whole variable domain KAGVTQTPRYLIKTRGQQVTLSCSPISGHRSVSWYQQTPGQGLQFLFEYFSETQRNKGNFPGRFSGRQFSNSRSEMNVSTLELGDSALYLCASVSGREYNEQFFGPGTRLTVL.